A single sample is the source of the 25 T cell receptor beta chains below, sequenced in a study of T cells in women clearing cervical HPV infection. The data were produced by immunoSEQ multiplex PCR, yet TCRdb's version contains in-frame clones alone and is incomplete. The sample data list 25,000 to 35,000 clones. Material: blood buffy coat. Source of these receptors: a woman aged 18 to 75 with a cervical HPV16 infection that either progressed to CIN3+ or cleared (not recorded which).

Details on this clone: The read comes to an end 3 residues before the CDR3 does, leaving the germline J gene to fill in the end. The chain uses TRBV19 and TRBJ2-4; D unclear. Germline CDR1 LNHDA, CDR2 SQIVND (reference sequence). The CDR3 has 14 residues. CDR3 DNA (partial): TGTGCCAGTAGTATAGATCTATACGCCTCTGGT. Its protein is CASSIDLYASG. The complete CDR3 protein is CASSIDLYASGQYF.

Remarks on this clone: The DNA ends 3 residues before the CDR3 does, and the rest of the CDR3 is filled in from the germline J gene. The V call is TRBV29-1, the J call TRBJ1-2; possible D gene TRBD1, 5 bases. The length of the CDR3 is 14 residues. Germline values: CDR1 SQVTM, CDR2 ANQGSEA. V shed 7 bases and J shed 0 bases, with 15 bases lying between them. The CDR3 sequence: CSASSGYPNYGYTF. The covered CDR3 bases are TGCAGCGCCTCCTCAGGGTATCCTAACTATGGC.

As for this clone: Its ends do not fully match the called genes, so a read error is possible. Coverage ceases 3 residues before the CDR3 finishes, and the germline J gene fills in the end. The genes are TRBV7-7 and TRBJ2-2, with a tentative D call TRBD1 (6 bases). The CDR3 runs to 15 residues. From germline, CDR1 is SSHAT and CDR2 FNYEAQ (reference sequence). The CDR3 sequence: CASSEDRRNTGELFF. The sequenced part of the CDR3 DNA is TGTGCTAGCAGCGAAGACAGGAGGAACACCGGGGAG.

A word on this clone: From the germline J gene comes the end of the CDR3, since the read stops 3 residues before it. The V call is TRBV7-2, the J call TRBJ2-2, with a possible D match to TRBD1 (5 bases). CDR1 and CDR2 from the germline V gene are SGHTA and FQGNSA. V dropped 5 bases and J dropped 3 bases, with 10 bases sitting between them. This CDR3 is 14 amino acids long. The CDR3 loop is CASSLSRDTGELFF. The CDR3 DNA, read in part, is TGTGCCAGCAGCCTCTCCAGGGACACCGGGGAG.

Regarding this clone: The read stops 3 residues short of the end of the CDR3; the missing end is completed from the germline J gene. The gene calls are TRBV18 and TRBJ2-1; 10 nucleotides align to TRBD2. The CDR3 has 16 amino acids. The V gene end was trimmed by 6 bases and the J gene end by 7 bases; junction bases not matched to a gene: 12. CDR1 KGHSH and CDR2 LQKENI come from the germline V gene. Partial CDR3 DNA: TGTGCCAGCTCGGCCCCTTCTAGCGGGGGAGGGAATGAG. Translated, it gives CASSAPSSGGGNE. The whole CDR3 is CASSAPSSGGGNEQFF.

Worth noting for this clone: The read halts 3 residues ahead of the CDR3 end, with the missing end drawn from the germline J gene. The chain has TRBV29-1 and TRBJ1-1, with a tentative D call TRBD1 (6 bases). The germline V gene encodes CDR1 SQVTM and CDR2 ANQGSEA. The V gene lost 2 bases and the J gene lost 5 bases, with 15 bases spanning the gap. The CDR3 length is 14 residues. The covered CDR3 bases are TGCAGCGTTGAAACAGGGCTTAAGGGAACTGAA. Translating gives CSVETGLKGTE. The CDR3 in full is CSVETGLKGTEAFF.

This CDR3 reads CASSLGQGGYDYTF. The part of the CDR3 DNA that was read is TGTGCCAGCAGCTTGGGGCAGGGGGGCTACGAC. This chain connects TRBV7-2 to TRBJ1-2; 7 nucleotides line up with TRBD1. From the germline J gene comes the end of the CDR3, since the read stops 3 residues before it. The CDR3 runs 14 residues. Germline assignment: CDR1 SGHTA and CDR2 FQGNSA.

A remark on this clone: At one end, the junction sequence differs from germline, possibly due to a read error. The read ends 3 residues before the CDR3 terminus; that terminus is restored from the germline J gene. The sample contains more than one DNA sequence encoding this CDR3. V is TRBV18 and J is TRBJ1-3; a possible D gene is TRBD1 (6 bases). Per germline, CDR1 KGHSH and CDR2 LQKENI. The CDR3 has 16 amino acids. CDR3 protein: CASSPRGQSPGNTIYF. The covered CDR3 bases are TGTGCCAGCTCACCTCGCGGACAGAGCCCTGGAAACACT.

With regard to this clone: The CDR3 is cut off 3 residues early in the read; its end comes from the germline J gene. The chain has TRBV20-1 and TRBJ2-5, with D perhaps given as TRBD1 or TRBD2 (5 bases each). The V and J ends lost 1 base and 3 bases respectively, with 9 bases between them. Germline V gene sequence: CDR1 DFQATT, CDR2 SNEGSKA (reference sequence). The CDR3 is made up of 13 amino acids. The CDR3: CSARGGVEETQYF. The CDR3 bases that were read are TGCAGTGCTAGAGGAGGGGTCGAAGAGACC.

Note on this clone: The CDR3 end is not reached by the read, which stops 3 residues before it; the germline J gene fills it in. This chain connects TRBV30 to TRBJ2-4; maybe TRBD1 (5 bases). In germline, CDR1 is GTSNPN, CDR2 SVGIG (reference sequence). CDR3 size: 14 residues. The CDR3 spells CAWSLDTVPYGQYF. The CDR3 bases that were read are TGTGCCTGGAGTTTGGACACCGTTCCCTATGGT.

A remark on this clone: Read sequence stops 3 residues before the CDR3 end, and the germline J gene provides the missing end. The V and J genes are TRBV20-1 and TRBJ2-7, with 7 nucleotides matching TRBD2. Trimming took 5 bases from V and 3 from J; bases not matched to a gene: 16. Germline values: CDR1 DFQATT, CDR2 SNEGSKA (reference sequence). The CDR3 has 16 residues. CDR3 bases read: TGCAGTGCTGGGCCTCCCTCTAGCGGAGGATACTACGAG. It yields the protein CSAGPPSSGGYYE. In full, the CDR3 reads CSAGPPSSGGYYEQYF.

Note on this clone: The DNA ends 3 residues before the CDR3 does, and the rest of the CDR3 is filled in from the germline J gene. The J gene is TRBJ2-2, the V gene TRBV5-1; 9 bases map to TRBD2. The length of the CDR3 is 15 residues. J lost 7 bases, V lost 4 bases, and 8 bases had no gene match. CDR1 is SGHRS, CDR2 YFSETQ, per germline. The CDR3 DNA, read in part, is TGCGCCAGCAGCGCGGGACTAGCAGTCTACGGGGAG. As protein: CASSAGLAVYGE. From start to end, the CDR3 is CASSAGLAVYGELFF.

Details on this clone: The read is 3 residues too short to cover the CDR3 end, so that end is filled in from the germline J gene. The rearrangement uses TRBV5-1 and TRBJ2-2; 8 nucleotides match TRBD1. There are 14 residues in the CDR3. CDR1 is SGHRS, CDR2 YFSETQ, per germline. CDR3 DNA, as far as it was read: TGCGCCAGCAGCTTGACCCCAGGGGGCGTAAAG. Translation: CASSLTPGGVK. The CDR3 as a whole reads CASSLTPGGVKLFF.

As to this clone: The read terminates 3 residues ahead of where the CDR3 ends, so the germline J gene completes it. The chain carries TRBV5-1 and TRBJ1-4; the D gene is possibly TRBD1 (5 bases). The CDR3 is 14 residues long. The germline gives CDR1 SGHRS, CDR2 YFSETQ. V was trimmed by 0 bases and J by 6 bases, leaving 9 bases between them. Partial CDR3 DNA: TGCGCCAGCAGCTTGGGGGGGGACCATGAAAAA. Amino acid sequence: CASSLGGDHEK. The full CDR3 reads CASSLGGDHEKLFF.

As regards this clone: The DNA ends 3 residues before the CDR3 does, and the rest of the CDR3 is filled in from the germline J gene. V usage is TRBV7-2 and J usage is TRBJ1-1; D not resolved. Germline CDR1 is SGHTA and CDR2 is FQGNSA. The CDR3 covers 12 residues. The CDR3 DNA, read in part, is TGTGCCAGCAGCTTACAATCCCGGGTA. This encodes CASSLQSRV. In full, the CDR3 is CASSLQSRVAFF. Full variable domain (missing parts from reference TRBV7-2 and TRBJ1-1): GAGVSQSPSNKVTEKGKDVELRCDPISGHTALYWYRQSLGQGLEFLIYFQGNSAPDKSGLPSDRFSAERTGGSVSTLTIQRTQQEDSAVYLCASSLQSRVAFFGQGTRLTVV.

As to this clone: The read ends 3 residues early relative to the CDR3; the germline J gene fills the gap. This chain uses TRBV7-9 with TRBJ1-2; D gene uncertain. The CDR3 is made up of 15 amino acids. From germline, CDR1 is SEHNR and CDR2 FQNEAQ (reference sequence). The part of the CDR3 DNA that was read is TGTGCCAGCAGCTTGAACGGACTCTCCTACAATGAC. It yields the protein CASSLNGLSYND. The entire CDR3 is CASSLNGLSYNDYTF.

As concerns this clone: The read stops 3 residues short of the end of the CDR3; the missing end is completed from the germline J gene. The rearrangement uses TRBV5-5 and TRBJ2-7; 8 positions agree with TRBD1. The junction had 4 bases not matched to a gene; V was cut back by 0 bases and J by 2 bases. The CDR3 covers 15 residues. Per germline, CDR1 SGHKS and CDR2 YYEKEE (reference sequence). CDR3 DNA (partial): TGTGCCAGCAGCTTGGAGGCAGGGGGCGCCTACGAG. Translated: CASSLEAGGAYE. The whole CDR3 protein is CASSLEAGGAYEQYF. Together with reference TRBV5-5 and TRBJ2-7, the CDR3 gives the full variable domain: DAGVTQSPTHLIKTRGQQVTLRCSPISGHKSVSWYQQVLGQGPQFIFQYYEKEERGRGNFPDRFSARQFPNYSSELNVNALLLGDSALYLCASSLEAGGAYEQYFGPGTRLTVT.

Incomplete CDR3 DNA: TGCAGTGCTACCAACTCAGGGGAGAGAGATACG. Translated: CSATNSGERDT. The full CDR3 reads CSATNSGERDTYTF. The chain combines TRBV20-1 with TRBJ1-2; D possibly corresponds to TRBD1 (6 bases). Coverage ceases 3 residues before the CDR3 finishes, and the germline J gene fills in the end. The CDR3 loop spans 14 amino acids. Germline CDR1 is DFQATT and CDR2 is SNEGSKA (reference sequence).

Comment on this clone: The read is 3 residues too short to cover the CDR3 end, so that end is filled in from the germline J gene. The V and J genes are TRBV3-1 (or the pseudogene TRBV3-2) and TRBJ2-7, with 9 bases matching TRBD2. With V trimmed by 0 bases and J by 4 bases, 10 bases remained unmatched. Germline V gene sequence: CDR1 LGHDT, CDR2 YNNKEL (reference sequence). The CDR3 covers 17 residues. The CDR3 bases that were read are TGTGCCAGCAGCCAAGATGGCCCAGCGGGGGGAAAATACGAG. Its protein is CASSQDGPAGGKYE. The full-length CDR3 reads as CASSQDGPAGGKYEQYF.

With regard to this clone: The read falls 3 residues short of the CDR3 end, and the missing part is taken from the germline J gene. This sequence joins TRBV5-1 and TRBJ2-1; D is unclear. This CDR3 has 15 residues. Per the germline V gene, CDR1 is SGHRS and CDR2 is YFSETQ. Between the trimmed V and J ends, which lost 3 bases and 2 bases, there was a span of 12 bases. The CDR3 bases that were read are TGCGCCAGCAGCTCCTATAGGGTGGCCTACAATGAG. Protein sequence: CASSSYRVAYNE. The full CDR3 reads CASSSYRVAYNEQFF.

Worth noting for this clone: The read ends 3 residues before the CDR3 terminus; that terminus is restored from the germline J gene. The chain couples TRBV20-1 to TRBJ1-1, with D maybe TRBD1 (6 bases). CDR1 is DFQATT and CDR2 is SNEGSKA in the germline V gene (reference sequence). V was cut by 0 bases and J by 5 bases, with 16 bases left in between. CDR3 length: 15 amino acids. The CDR3 sequence is CSARDLEAGETEAFF. The covered CDR3 bases are TGCAGTGCTAGAGATCTTGAGGCAGGGGAAACTGAA.

Here the CDR3 reads CSARGTGNTEAFF. Partial CDR3 DNA: TGCAGTGCCAGGGGGACAGGGAACACTGAA. The chain is built from TRBV20-1 and TRBJ1-1; 8 bases align to TRBD1. Sequencing ends 3 residues short of the CDR3 end; the germline J gene provides the rest. Trimming took 6 bases from V and 1 from J; bases not matched to a gene: 4. Germline CDR1 DFQATT, CDR2 SNEGSKA (reference sequence). This CDR3 contains 13 residues.

Frequency places this clone as medium-sized. The read gets to within 3 residues of the CDR3 end, and the germline J gene fills in the rest. The J gene is TRBJ1-5, the V gene TRBV19, with no clear D. The CDR3 spans 13 residues. V lost 6 bases, J lost 0 bases, and 6 bases lay in between. CDR1 and CDR2 (germline): LNHDA, SQIVND (reference sequence). CDR3 DNA (partial): TGTGCCAGTAGCCCCTATAGCAATCAGCCC. Protein product: CASSPYSNQP. The full-length CDR3 reads as CASSPYSNQPQHF.

Notes on this clone: The sequence runs out 3 residues before the end of the CDR3; the remainder is reconstructed from the germline J gene. The chain carries TRBV4-1 and TRBJ2-7; 10 positions match TRBD1. CDR1 is MGHRA and CDR2 is YSYEKL in the germline V gene. The CDR3 is 15 residues long. The trim removed 4 bases at V and 2 bases at J, leaving 5 bases unmatched. CDR3: CASSLGQGETYEQYF. CDR3 DNA (partial): TGCGCCAGCAGCCTCGGACAGGGGGAAACCTACGAG.

About this clone itself: From the germline J gene comes the end of the CDR3, since the read stops 3 residues before it. V usage is TRBV7-9 and J usage is TRBJ2-7; TRBD2 matches at 7 bases. The germline gives CDR1 SEHNR, CDR2 FQNEAQ (reference sequence). The CDR3 covers 13 residues. V lost 5 bases and J lost 3; bases outside the gene matches: 4. The covered CDR3 bases are TGTGCCAGCAGCAGCGGGAATTACTACGAG. The encoded protein is CASSSGNYYE. From start to end, the CDR3 is CASSSGNYYEQYF.